Below, 10 T cell receptor beta chains from the same sample are listed, as sequenced in a study of neurological immune-mediated disorders. A single record per CDR3 protein comes from TCRdb applying MiXCR to the 5' RACE reads. The sample has some 66,000 distinct CDR3 sequences; 4.5% are singletons. The sample consisted of PBMCs. The origin of the receptors is a man aged 25-45 years with multiple sclerosis.

V gene TRBV30 combines with J gene TRBJ2-4; 8 nucleotides match TRBD2. In germline, CDR1 is GTSNPN, CDR2 SVGIG (reference sequence). The CDR3 extends over 16 amino acids. With V trimmed by 3 bases and J by 2 bases, 9 bases remained unmatched. CDR3 bases: TGTGCCTGGAGGGGACTCGGCGGGGGGACCAAAAACATTCAGTACTTC. This codes for CAWRGLGGGTKNIQYF.

This clonotype has ten or more counts. The gene calls are TRBV20-1 and TRBJ2-5, with TRBD2 matching over 11 bases. This CDR3 has 15 amino acids. V gave up 6 bases and J gave up 3 bases; unmatched junction bases: 9. Per germline, CDR1 DFQATT and CDR2 SNEGSKA (reference sequence). CDR3 in DNA: TGCAGTGCCACTAACCCGACTAGCGGGGAAGAGACCCAGTACTTC. The encoded protein is CSATNPTSGEETQYF.

Comment on this clonotype: This sequence may be a read error, since a much larger clone differs from it by one base. This rearrangement joins TRBV10-3 to TRBJ1-1, with D perhaps matching TRBD1 (5 bases). The germline V and J ends were trimmed by 4 bases and 6 bases, with 15 bases remaining between them. Looked up from germline, CDR1 is ENHRY and CDR2 is SYGVKD. The CDR3 has 14 amino acids. The CDR3 sequence is CAISGSGRSAEAFF. DNA for the CDR3: TGTGCCATCAGTGGATCAGGGAGGTCCGCTGAAGCTTTCTTT.

There are many counts of this clonotype. The gene calls are TRBV6-5 and TRBJ2-4; 8 bases match TRBD1. V trimming: 4 bases; J trimming: 11 bases; junction bases outside the gene matches: 10. CDR3 length: 14 residues. The germline V gene encodes CDR1 MNHEY and CDR2 SVGAGI. The CDR3 protein is CASSSSGTGAFQYF. For the CDR3, the DNA is TGTGCCAGCAGTTCGTCCGGGACAGGCGCCTTTCAGTACTTC.

There are a few counts of this clonotype. The V call is TRBV7-6, the J call TRBJ1-5; no firm D call. This CDR3 contains 13 residues. The V end was cut by 2 bases, the J end by 6 bases, with 8 bases between. CDR1 and CDR2 from the germline V gene are SGHVS and FNYEAQ. CDR3 sequence (DNA): TGTGCCAGCAGCTTAAATTGGGCTCAGCCCCAGCATTTT. Translating gives CASSLNWAQPQHF.

This clonotype appeared many times. The chain combines TRBV15 with TRBJ1-2; 9 nucleotides agree with TRBD1. CDR3 length equals 16 residues. Germline V gene data show CDR1 as LNHNV and CDR2 as YYDKDF (reference sequence). With 0 bases clipped from V and 2 bases from J, the junction kept 4 bases outside the gene matches. The CDR3 DNA reads TGTGCCACCAGCAGAGAGCGGGACAGGGAGAACTATGGCTACACCTTC. It codes for CATSRERDRENYGYTF.

The table lists this clonotype with many counts. The chain recombines TRBV24-1 with TRBJ1-2; D is unresolved. Germline V CDR1 and CDR2: KGHDR, SFDVKD. This CDR3 has 13 residues. The V end was cut by 1 base, the J end by 5 bases, with 7 bases between. CDR3 loop: CATSDFGSYGYTF. The CDR3 DNA reads as TGTGCCACCAGTGATTTCGGCAGTTATGGCTACACCTTC.

This clonotype has a count of ten or more. V gene TRBV5-1 combines with J gene TRBJ2-3, with TRBD2 matching 9 bases. The germline CDR1 and CDR2 sequences are SGHRS and YFSETQ. Trimming removed 4 bases from V and 5 bases from J; junction bases left unmatched: 17. The CDR3 is 18 amino acids. The chain's CDR3 is CASSLGGAGGGAQDTQYF. CDR3 coding DNA: TGCGCCAGCAGCCTTGGGGGAGCTGGCGGGGGGGCACAAGATACGCAGTATTTT.

This clonotype was recorded many times. The chain recombines TRBV6-5 with TRBJ2-3; no reliable D call. The CDR3 extends over 13 amino acids. The V end lost 0 bases, the J end lost 5 bases, and 6 bases lay between the germline ends. Germline CDR1 MNHEY, CDR2 SVGAGI. CDR3 loop: CASSYSPLDTQYF. DNA of the CDR3: TGTGCCAGCAGTTACTCCCCTTTAGATACGCAGTATTTT.

V gene TRBV5-1 combines with J gene TRBJ1-2; D gene ambiguous. Trimming left V 0 bases short and J 4 bases short, with 7 bases between. Per the germline V gene, CDR1 is SGHRS and CDR2 is YFSETQ. The CDR3 runs to 13 residues. CDR3 sequence reads: CASSLVGPYGYTF. The CDR3 nucleotides read TGCGCCAGCAGCTTGGTCGGCCCCTATGGCTACACCTTC.